Listed below are T cell receptor beta chains from one sample, sequenced in a study of T cell responses to AZD1222 COVID-19 vaccine. The protocol was immunoSEQ multiplex PCR, while the TCRdb copy is restricted to in-frame clones and leaves out a portion. Among 100,000 to 150,000 clones, 92% were seen once, and the ten largest hold 0.8% to 1.1%. The specimen comprised peripheral blood, sampled on day 0 of AZD1222 vaccination. Receptors originate from an adult in good health. CDR3s include the opening cysteine and the closing phenylalanine or tryptophan. A D gene is named only where the DNA matches it firmly. Expanded clones are given a class, and other clones once, few, many or no size at all.

D,V,J,size,CDR3,DNA
.,TRBV7-3,TRBJ2-3,.,CASSPYPPPDTQYF,TGTGCCAGCAGCCCCTACCCCCCACCAGATACGCAGTATTTT
.,TRBV30,TRBJ1-2,.,CAWRWGTGYYGYTF,TGTGCCTGGAGGTGGGGAACAGGGTACTATGGCTACACCTTC
.,TRBV2,TRBJ2-5,.,CASSAQGETQYF,TGTGCCAGCAGCGCACAGGGTGAGACCCAGTACTTC
TRBD1,TRBV5-4,TRBJ2-3,.,CAGWTGGTDTQYF,TGTGCCGGGTGGACAGGAGGCACAGATACGCAGTATTTT
.,TRBV19,TRBJ1-4,.,CASSMTNEKLFF,TGTGCCAGTAGTATGACTAATGAAAAACTGTTTTTT
.,TRBV28,TRBJ2-7,.,CASSWTVTYEQYF,TGTGCCAGCAGCTGGACAGTGACCTACGAGCAGTACTTC
TRBD2,TRBV27,TRBJ2-1,.,CASSSWGLAAYNEQFF,TGTGCCAGCAGTTCGTGGGGACTAGCGGCCTACAATGAGCAGTTCTTC
.,TRBV28,TRBJ1-1,.,CASSLALGWSTEAFF,TGTGCCAGCAGTTTAGCCTTAGGGTGGAGCACTGAAGCTTTCTTT
.,TRBV19,TRBJ1-6,.,CASTFAAVRNSPLHF,TGTGCCAGTACCTTTGCGGCAGTGAGGAATTCACCCCTCCACTTT
TRBD1,TRBV13,TRBJ1-4,.,CASSYGQGITNEKLFF,TGTGCCAGCAGCTACGGACAGGGGATAACTAATGAAAAACTGTTTTTT
.,TRBV5-1,TRBJ2-5,.,CASSDGGMGTQYF,TGCGCCAGCAGCGACGGCGGGATGGGGACCCAGTACTTC
.,TRBV30,TRBJ2-2,.,CAWRGPRQPNTGELFF,TGTGCCTGGAGGGGCCCCAGACAACCGAACACCGGGGAGCTGTTTTTT
TRBD1,TRBV11-3,TRBJ2-2,.,CASSLRTGGTGELFF,TGTGCCAGCAGCTTAAGGACAGGGGGTACCGGGGAGCTGTTTTTT
.,TRBV6-1,TRBJ1-2,.,CASSEARSYGYTF,TGTGCCAGCAGTGAAGCCCGCAGCTATGGCTACACCTTC
.,TRBV6-1,TRBJ2-5,.,CASSEVRRARPSTQYF,TGTGCCAGCAGTGAAGTTAGGAGGGCCAGGCCCTCGACCCAGTACTTC
TRBD1,TRBV11-2,TRBJ1-3,.,CASSPDRGNTIYF,TGTGCCAGCAGCCCGGACAGGGGAAACACCATATATTTT
.,TRBV24-1,TRBJ2-4,once,CAKKQESELAKNIQYF,TGTGCCAAAAAACAGGAGTCCGAGCTAGCCAAAAACATTCAGTACTTC
TRBD1,TRBV6-5,TRBJ1-1,.,CASSTTGQNTEAFF,TGTGCCAGCAGCACGACAGGGCAGAACACTGAAGCTTTCTTT
.,TRBV5-1,TRBJ1-2,.,CASSLDFGDYTF,TGCGCCAGCAGCTTGGATTTCGGGGATTACACCTTC
.,TRBV5-1,TRBJ2-1,.,CASSLFQGRDEQFF,TGCGCCAGCAGCTTGTTTCAGGGACGGGATGAGCAGTTCTTC
.,TRBV9,TRBJ1-5,.,CASSVGATDDQPQHF,TGTGCCAGCAGCGTAGGAGCGACGGACGATCAGCCCCAGCATTTT
TRBD1,TRBV30,TRBJ2-3,.,CAWSVLRTGSKLGTQYF,TGTGCCTGGAGTGTACTGCGGACAGGATCCAAACTAGGTACGCAGTATTTT
.,TRBV7-2,TRBJ1-5,.,CAADGGSGQPQHF,TGTGCGGCGGACGGGGGCTCGGGTCAGCCCCAGCATTTT
TRBD2,TRBV9,TRBJ2-1,.,CASSVAGGGRSYNEQFF,TGTGCCAGCAGCGTAGCGGGTGGCGGGAGATCCTACAATGAGCAGTTCTTC
TRBD2,TRBV11-2,TRBJ2-1,once,CASSLGGAGRNNEQFF,TGTGCCAGCAGCTTAGGTGGGGCCGGGAGGAACAATGAGCAGTTCTTC
.,TRBV7-7,TRBJ2-3,.,CASSLGLPGLNTQYF,TGTGCTAGCAGCTTAGGGCTCCCGGGACTTAATACGCAGTATTTT
.,TRBV28,TRBJ2-5,once,CASSWTRQRGFQETQYF,TGTGCCAGCAGTTGGACCAGGCAGCGAGGCTTCCAAGAGACCCAGTACTTC
.,TRBV12-3/TRBV12-4,TRBJ2-7,.,CASSFDYSYEQYF,TGTGCCAGCAGTTTCGACTACTCCTACGAGCAGTACTTC
TRBD2,TRBV6-5,TRBJ2-7,once,CASTRRGTSPYEQYF,TGTGCCAGCACCAGACGTGGGACTAGCCCCTACGAGCAGTACTTC
.,TRBV2,TRBJ2-2,.,CATSGYISSGTGELFF,TGTGCCACATCGGGGTACATATCGTCGGGCACCGGGGAGCTGTTTTTT
.,TRBV19,TRBJ2-5,.,CASSRQETLETQYF,TGTGCCAGTAGTAGACAGGAGACCCTAGAGACCCAGTACTTC
.,TRBV6-5,TRBJ1-5,.,CASIELGYRGQPQHF,TGTGCCAGCATCGAGTTAGGGTACCGAGGTCAGCCCCAGCATTTT
.,TRBV6-5,TRBJ1-1,.,CASNASLGRRAFF,TGTGCCAGCAATGCGTCCCTTGGTAGGCGAGCTTTCTTT
.,TRBV5-6,TRBJ2-2,.,CASSWGIHSGFGELFF,TGTGCCAGCAGCTGGGGTATCCATAGCGGTTTCGGGGAGCTGTTTTTT
.,TRBV5-1,TRBJ2-5,once,CASSLGAGGPRETQYF,TGCGCCAGCAGCTTGGGGGCAGGGGGGCCCAGGGAGACCCAGTACTTC
TRBD2,TRBV3-1/TRBV3-2,TRBJ2-3,.,CASRPTGGSKGDTQYF,TGTGCCAGCAGGCCAACTGGCGGGAGTAAGGGAGATACGCAGTATTTT
.,TRBV3-1/TRBV3-2,TRBJ1-1,.,CASSRSNTEAFF,TGTGCCAGCAGCCGGTCGAACACTGAAGCTTTCTTT
TRBD1,TRBV27,TRBJ1-1,.,CASSLPGGGTEAFF,TGTGCCAGCAGTTTACCAGGGGGCGGCACTGAAGCTTTCTTT
.,TRBV7-9,TRBJ2-5,.,CASSLGSWRGETQYF,TGTGCCAGCAGCTTAGGATCCTGGAGGGGAGAGACCCAGTACTTC
TRBD2,TRBV28,TRBJ2-1,.,CASSLWEGRHEQFF,TGTGCCAGCAGTTTGTGGGAGGGCCGGCATGAGCAGTTCTTC
.,TRBV7-7,TRBJ2-7,.,CASSSVRDGEQYF,TGTGCTAGCAGCTCCGTCCGCGATGGGGAGCAGTACTTC
.,TRBV9,TRBJ1-6,.,CASSDLYNSPLHF,TGTGCCAGCAGCGATTTATATAATTCACCCCTCCACTTT
.,TRBV6-5,TRBJ2-1,.,CASSYSLAYEQFF,TGTGCCAGCAGTTACTCGTTAGCCTATGAGCAGTTCTTC